This T cell receptor (beta chain) was documented in a study of blood T cells in healthy people across ages. Whole-study context: About one barcoded beta molecule per two T cells was captured by template switching. Study-level points and caveats: When one million T cells were used, diversity estimates were thought to be underestimates.

Primers used in a second PCR of roughly 7 to 12 cycles were a sample-barcoded 5' primer and a J-beta primer mix. TCRdb called the 5' RACE reads again in MiXCR, with one record for every CDR3 protein. The profile shows fewer than 950,000 distinct CDR3 sequences, roughly 53% of them singletons. The V gene's germline CDR1 is SGHTA and CDR2 FQGNSA. CDR3 length: 17 residues. Trimming removed 6 bases from V and 3 bases from J; junction bases left unmatched: 15. As to this clonotype: Its antigen is undetermined.

This sequence was found in an elderly man in good health. The chain links TRBV7-2 to TRBJ2-7; 9 positions match TRBD2. Sequenced sample: blood. In nucleotides, the CDR3 is TGTGCCAGCAGTCCCGCGGGAGGGTCCAGCGGGAACTACGAGCAGTACTTC. Residues: CASSPAGGSSGNYEQYF.